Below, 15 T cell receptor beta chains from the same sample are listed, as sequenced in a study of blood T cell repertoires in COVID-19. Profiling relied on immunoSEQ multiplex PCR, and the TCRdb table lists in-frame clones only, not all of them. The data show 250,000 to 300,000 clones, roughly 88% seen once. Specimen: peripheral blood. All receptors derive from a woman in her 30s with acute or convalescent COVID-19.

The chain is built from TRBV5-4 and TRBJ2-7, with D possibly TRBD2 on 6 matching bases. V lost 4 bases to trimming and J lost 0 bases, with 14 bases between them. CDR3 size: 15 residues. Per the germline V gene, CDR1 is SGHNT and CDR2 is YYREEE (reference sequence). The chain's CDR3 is CASSGGLSSSYEQYF. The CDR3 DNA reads TGTGCCAGCAGCGGAGGACTATCTAGCTCCTACGAGCAGTACTTC.

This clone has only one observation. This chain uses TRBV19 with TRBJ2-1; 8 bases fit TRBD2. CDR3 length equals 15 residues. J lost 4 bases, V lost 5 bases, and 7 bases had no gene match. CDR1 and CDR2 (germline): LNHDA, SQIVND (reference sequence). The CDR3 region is CASSAVSGAYNEQFF. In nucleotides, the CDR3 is TGTGCCAGTAGTGCCGTTAGCGGGGCTTACAATGAGCAGTTCTTC.

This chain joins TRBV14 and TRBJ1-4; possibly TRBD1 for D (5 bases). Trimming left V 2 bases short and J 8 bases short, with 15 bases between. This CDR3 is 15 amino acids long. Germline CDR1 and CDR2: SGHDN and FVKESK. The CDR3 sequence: CASSQYRGLGEKLFF. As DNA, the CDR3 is TGTGCCAGCAGCCAATATCGGGGACTGGGGGAAAAACTGTTTTTT.

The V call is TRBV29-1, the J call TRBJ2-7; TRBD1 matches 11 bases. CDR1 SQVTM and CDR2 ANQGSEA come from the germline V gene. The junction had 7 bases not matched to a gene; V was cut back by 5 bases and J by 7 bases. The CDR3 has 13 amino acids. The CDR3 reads CSVTGTGGWEQYF. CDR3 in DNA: TGCAGCGTTACCGGGACAGGGGGTTGGGAGCAGTACTTC.

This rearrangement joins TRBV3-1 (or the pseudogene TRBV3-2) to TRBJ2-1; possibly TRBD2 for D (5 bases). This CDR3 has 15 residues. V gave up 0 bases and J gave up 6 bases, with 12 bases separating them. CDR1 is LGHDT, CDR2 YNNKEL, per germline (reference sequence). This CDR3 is CASSQEASPGNEQFF. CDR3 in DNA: TGTGCCAGCAGCCAAGAGGCTAGCCCGGGCAATGAGCAGTTCTTC.

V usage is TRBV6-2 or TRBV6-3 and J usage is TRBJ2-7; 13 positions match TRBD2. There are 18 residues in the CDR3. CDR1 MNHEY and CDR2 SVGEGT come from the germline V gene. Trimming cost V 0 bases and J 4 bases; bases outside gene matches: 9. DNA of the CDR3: TGTGCCAGCAGTTACTCCCAACTAGCGGGAGGGCCCTGGTACGAGCAGTACTTC. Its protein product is CASSYSQLAGGPWYEQYF.

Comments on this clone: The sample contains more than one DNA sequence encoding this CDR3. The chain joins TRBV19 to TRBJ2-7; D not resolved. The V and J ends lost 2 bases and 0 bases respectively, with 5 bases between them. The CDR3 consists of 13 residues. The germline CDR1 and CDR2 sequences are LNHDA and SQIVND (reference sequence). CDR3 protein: CASSIPSSYEQYF. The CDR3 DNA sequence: TGTGCCAGTAGTATACCCTCCTCCTACGAGCAGTACTTC.

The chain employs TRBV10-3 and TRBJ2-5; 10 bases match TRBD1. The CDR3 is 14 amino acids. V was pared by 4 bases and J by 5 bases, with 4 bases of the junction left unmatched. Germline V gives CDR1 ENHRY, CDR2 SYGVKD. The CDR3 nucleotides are TGTGCCATCAGTGCGAAGGACAGGGGGGAGACCCAGTACTTC. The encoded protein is CAISAKDRGETQYF.

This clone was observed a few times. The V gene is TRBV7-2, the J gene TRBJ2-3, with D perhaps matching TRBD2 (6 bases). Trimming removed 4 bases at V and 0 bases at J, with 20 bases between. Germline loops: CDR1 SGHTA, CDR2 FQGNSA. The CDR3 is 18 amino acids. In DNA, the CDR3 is TGTGCCAGCAGCTCCTTGCCTCTCGGGAGATCTAGCACAGATACGCAGTATTTT. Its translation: CASSSLPLGRSSTDTQYF.

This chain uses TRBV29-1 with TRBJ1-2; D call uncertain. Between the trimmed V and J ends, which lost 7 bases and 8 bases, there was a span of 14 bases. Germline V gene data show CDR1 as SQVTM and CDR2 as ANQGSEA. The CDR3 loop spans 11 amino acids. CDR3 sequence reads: CSGGSGGGYTF. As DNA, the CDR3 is TGCAGCGGGGGATCCGGAGGGGGCTACACCTTC.

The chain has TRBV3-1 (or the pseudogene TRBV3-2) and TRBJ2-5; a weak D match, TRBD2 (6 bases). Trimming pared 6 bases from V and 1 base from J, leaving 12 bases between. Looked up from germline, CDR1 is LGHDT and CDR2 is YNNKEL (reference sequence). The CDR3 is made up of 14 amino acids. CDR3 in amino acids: CASSILGGQETQYF. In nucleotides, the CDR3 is TGTGCCAGCAGTATCCTCGGGGGCCAAGAGACCCAGTACTTC.

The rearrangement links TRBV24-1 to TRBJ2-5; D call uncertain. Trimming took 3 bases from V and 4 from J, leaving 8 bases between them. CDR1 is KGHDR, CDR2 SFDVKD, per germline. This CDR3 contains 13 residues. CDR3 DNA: TGTGCCACCAGTGATATCCCAGGAGAGACCCAGTACTTC. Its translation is CATSDIPGETQYF.

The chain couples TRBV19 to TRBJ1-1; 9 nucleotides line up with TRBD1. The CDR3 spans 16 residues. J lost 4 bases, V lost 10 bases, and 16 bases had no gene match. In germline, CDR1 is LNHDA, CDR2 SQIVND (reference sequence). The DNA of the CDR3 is TGTGCCACAATTATGGGAGGGACAGGGTTTTTCACTGAAGCTTTCTTT. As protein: CATIMGGTGFFTEAFF.

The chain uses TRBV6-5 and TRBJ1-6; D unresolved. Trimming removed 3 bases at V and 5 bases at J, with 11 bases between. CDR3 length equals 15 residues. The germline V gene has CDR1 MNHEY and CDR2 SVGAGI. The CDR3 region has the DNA TGTGCCAGCAGTTATCGGGGTCGGAATAATTCACCCCTCCACTTT. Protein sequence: CASSYRGRNNSPLHF.

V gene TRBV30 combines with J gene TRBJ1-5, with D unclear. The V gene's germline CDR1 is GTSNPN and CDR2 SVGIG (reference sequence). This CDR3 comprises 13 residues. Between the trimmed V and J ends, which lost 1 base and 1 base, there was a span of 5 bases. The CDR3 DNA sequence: TGTGCCTGGAGTGCGGGGAGCAATCAGCCCCAGCATTTT. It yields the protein CAWSAGSNQPQHF.